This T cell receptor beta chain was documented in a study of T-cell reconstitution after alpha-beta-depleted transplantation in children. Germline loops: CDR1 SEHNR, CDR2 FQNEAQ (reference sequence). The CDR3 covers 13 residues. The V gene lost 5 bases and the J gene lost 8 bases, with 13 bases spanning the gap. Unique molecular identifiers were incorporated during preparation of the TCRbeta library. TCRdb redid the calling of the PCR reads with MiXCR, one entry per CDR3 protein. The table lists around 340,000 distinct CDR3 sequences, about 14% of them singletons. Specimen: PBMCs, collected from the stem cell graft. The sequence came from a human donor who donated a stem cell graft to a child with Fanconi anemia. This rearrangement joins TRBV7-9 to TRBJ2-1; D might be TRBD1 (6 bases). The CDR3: CASSPTGFDEQFF. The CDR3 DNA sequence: TGTGCCAGCAGCCCGACAGGTTTCGATGAGCAGTTCTTC.